This T cell receptor (beta chain) was sequenced in a study of blood T cell repertoires in COVID-19. Overall study: Sources were T cells, B-cell-depleted T cells, or PBMCs; the material itself was cDNA or gDNA.

This clone came up a few times. Germline assignment: CDR1 SGDLS and CDR2 YYNGEE. The CDR3 sequence is 17 residues long. With 4 bases clipped from V and 8 bases from J, the junction kept 15 bases outside the gene matches. As processed by the authors: Estimates of nucleated cell counts were drawn from the amplification of reference gene primers. Measured with immunoSEQ multiplex PCR; TCRdb has only the in-frame clones, and not every one. V, J and clone size reflect that table, while D and trimming were determined from the DNA. The table has a few hundred thousand clones, 81% seen once. The study drew participants aged about 18 to 95 years from 24 US areas. Recovered Cohort 3 donors showed two negative PCRs, clearance, or symptom resolution.

The sample comprised PBMCs or T cells enriched from blood (not recorded which). The chain employs TRBV9 and TRBJ2-1, with TRBD1 matching over 10 bases. The receptor was isolated from a man aged 40-49 years who had recovered from COVID-19. The CDR3 DNA reads as TGTGCCAGCAGCCTTCGACAGGGGGCAATAACCCGTGATGAGCAGTTCTTC. Translating gives CASSLRQGAITRDEQFF.